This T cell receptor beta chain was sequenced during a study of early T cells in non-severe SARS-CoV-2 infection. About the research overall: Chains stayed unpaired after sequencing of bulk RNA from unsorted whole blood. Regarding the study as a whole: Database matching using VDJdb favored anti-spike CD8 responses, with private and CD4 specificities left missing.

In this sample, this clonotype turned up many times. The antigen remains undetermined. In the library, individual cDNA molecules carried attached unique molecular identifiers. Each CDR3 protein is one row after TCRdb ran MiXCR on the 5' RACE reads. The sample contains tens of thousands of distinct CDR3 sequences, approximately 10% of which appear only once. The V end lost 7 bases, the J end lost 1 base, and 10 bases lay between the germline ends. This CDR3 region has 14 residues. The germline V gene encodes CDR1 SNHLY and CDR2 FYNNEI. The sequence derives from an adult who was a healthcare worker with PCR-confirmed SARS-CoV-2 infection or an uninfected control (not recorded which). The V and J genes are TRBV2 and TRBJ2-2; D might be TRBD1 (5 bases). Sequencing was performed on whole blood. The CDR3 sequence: CASNTQGNTGELFF. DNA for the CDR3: TGTGCCAGCAACACCCAGGGGAACACCGGGGAGCTGTTTTTT.